The 2 T cell receptor beta chains in this list originate from one sample, sequenced in a study of post-analysis software for immune sequencing data. TCR beta cDNA libraries had unique molecular identifiers. Via MiXCR, TCRdb re-called the PCR reads, giving one row per CDR3 protein. The sample holds approximately 250,000 distinct CDR3 sequences; about 38% are singletons and the top ten take less than 6%. Findings and caveats of the study: Relative to controls, patients had a few TRBV segments at higher frequency, with TRBV5-6, TRBV5-1 and TRBV20-1 among these.

These receptors' antigens are unknown. Sequencing was performed on blood. The receptor set was obtained from a girl between 10 and 17 years old with multiple sclerosis.

This clonotype was detected many times. Written as DNA, the CDR3 is TGCAGTGCTAGAGCGGGAGGGCCAGGGGAGACCCAGTACTTC. Translated: CSARAGGPGETQYF. V is TRBV20-1 and J is TRBJ2-5; 8 bases fit TRBD2. The J segment lost 5 bases and the V segment lost 1 base, leaving 6 bases of the junction unmatched. This CDR3 spans 14 amino acids. Germline V gene data show CDR1 as DFQATT and CDR2 as SNEGSKA (reference sequence).

The chain recombines TRBV2 with TRBJ1-6; D perhaps matches TRBD1 (6 bases). Germline CDR1 and CDR2: SNHLY and FYNNEI. CDR3 size: 14 residues. Trimming stripped 3 bases from V and 6 bases from J, with 9 bases between. DNA for the CDR3: TGTGCCAGCAGTGACCGGACAGTTAATTCACCCCTCCACTTT. It is translated as CASSDRTVNSPLHF.